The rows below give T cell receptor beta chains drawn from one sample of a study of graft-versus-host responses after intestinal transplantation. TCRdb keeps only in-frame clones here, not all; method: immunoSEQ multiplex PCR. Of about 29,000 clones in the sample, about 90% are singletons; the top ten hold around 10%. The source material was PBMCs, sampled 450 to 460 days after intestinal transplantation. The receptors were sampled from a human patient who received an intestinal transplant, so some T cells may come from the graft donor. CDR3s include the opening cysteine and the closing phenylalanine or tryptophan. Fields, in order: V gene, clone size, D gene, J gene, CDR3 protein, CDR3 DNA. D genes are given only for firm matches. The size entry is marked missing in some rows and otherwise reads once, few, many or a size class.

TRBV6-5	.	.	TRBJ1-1	CASSSPDQLEAFF	TGTGCCAGCAGCTCCCCCGACCAGCTCGAAGCTTTCTTT
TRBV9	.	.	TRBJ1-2	CASSAGQLYGYTF	TGTGCCAGCAGCGCCGGACAGCTCTATGGCTACACCTTC
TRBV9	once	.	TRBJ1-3	CASSPGSGDGNTIYF	TGTGCCAGCAGCCCGGGGTCGGGAGATGGAAACACCATATATTTT
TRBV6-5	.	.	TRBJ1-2	CASRWTEAYGYTF	TGTGCCAGCAGATGGACAGAGGCCTATGGCTACACCTTC
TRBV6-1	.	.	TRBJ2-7	CASSYSDEQYF	TGTGCCAGCAGTTATTCCGACGAGCAGTACTTC
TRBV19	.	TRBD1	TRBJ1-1	CASSIPRGRPNTEAFF	TGTGCCAGTAGTATCCCCAGGGGGCGACCGAACACTGAAGCTTTCTTT
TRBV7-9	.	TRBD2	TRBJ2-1	CASSLYGRGGANEQFF	TGTGCCAGCAGCTTATACGGGAGGGGAGGGGCCAATGAGCAGTTCTTC
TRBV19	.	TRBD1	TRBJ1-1	CASRIQGGAEAFF	TGTGCCAGTAGGATACAGGGGGGGGCTGAAGCTTTCTTT
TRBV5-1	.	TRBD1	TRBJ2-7	CASSSRTGGYEQYF	TGCGCCAGCAGCTCTCGGACAGGGGGCTACGAGCAGTACTTC
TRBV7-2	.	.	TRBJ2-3	CASSLVRTGGTDTQYF	TGTGCCAGCAGCTTAGTCCGAACTGGGGGCACAGATACGCAGTATTTT
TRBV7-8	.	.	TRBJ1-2	CASSLTGWDFNYGYTF	TGTGCCAGCAGCTTAACCGGGTGGGACTTTAACTATGGCTACACCTTC
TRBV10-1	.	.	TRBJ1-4	CASSPGGNEKLFF	TGCGCCAGCAGCCCCGGGGGCAATGAAAAACTGTTTTTT
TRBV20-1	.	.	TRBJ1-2	CSAGSKTDTF	TGCAGTGCTGGGTCCAAGACGGATACCTTC
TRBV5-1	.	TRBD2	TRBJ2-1	CASFASGGSGEQFF	TGCGCCAGCTTCGCTAGCGGGGGTTCGGGTGAGCAGTTCTTC
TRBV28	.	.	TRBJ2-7	CASSSDRRYEQYF	TGTGCCAGCAGTTCCGACAGGCGCTACGAGCAGTACTTC
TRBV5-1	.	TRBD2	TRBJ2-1	CASSRYFSGSGLEQFF	TGCGCCAGCAGCCGTTATTTTAGCGGGAGCGGGCTTGAGCAGTTCTTC
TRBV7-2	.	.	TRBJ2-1	CASSLDGGDEQFF	TGTGCCAGCAGCTTAGACGGGGGCGATGAGCAGTTCTTC
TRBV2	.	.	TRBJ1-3	CASSQHGREIGTIYF	TGTGCCAGCAGTCAGCACGGGAGAGAAATTGGCACCATATATTTT
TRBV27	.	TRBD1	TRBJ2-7	CASSPGTGVYEQYF	TGTGCCAGCAGCCCCGGGACAGGAGTCTACGAGCAGTACTTC
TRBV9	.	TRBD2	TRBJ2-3	CASSTRTSGGTDTQYF	TGTGCCAGCAGCACCCGAACTAGCGGGGGTACAGATACGCAGTATTTT
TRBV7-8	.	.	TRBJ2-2	CASSSLGARGELFF	TGTGCCAGCAGCTCCCTCGGCGCGCGAGGGGAGCTGTTTTTT
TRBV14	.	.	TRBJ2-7	CASSAHSPGAYSYEQYF	TGTGCCAGCAGCGCTCACTCCCCAGGGGCTTATTCCTACGAGCAGTACTTC
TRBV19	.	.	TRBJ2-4	CASSDRGSGNIQYF	TGTGCCAGTAGTGACAGAGGATCGGGAAACATTCAGTACTTC
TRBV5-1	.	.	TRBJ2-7	CASSLGGRETYEQYF	TGCGCCAGCAGCTTGGGGGGGAGAGAAACCTACGAGCAGTACTTC
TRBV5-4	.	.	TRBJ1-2	CASSRQGEDYGYTF	TGTGCCAGCAGCCGCCAAGGGGAGGACTATGGCTACACCTTC
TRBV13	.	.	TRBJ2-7	CASSYASSYEQYF	TGTGCCAGCTCCTACGCCTCATCCTACGAGCAGTACTTC
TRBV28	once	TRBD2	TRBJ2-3	CASTRAGGSTDTQYF	TGTGCCAGCACCAGAGCGGGAGGGAGCACAGATACGCAGTATTTT